This entry features one T cell receptor beta chain sequence. This sample was taken from a study of blood T cell repertoires in COVID-19. Trimming took 3 bases from V and 8 from J, leaving 12 bases between them. The CDR3 sequence is 12 residues long. Germline lookup yields CDR1 GTSNPN and CDR2 SVGIG (reference sequence). Data came from immunoSEQ multiplex PCR; TCRdb stores just in-frame clones and leaves some out. The top ten clones hold around 1% of a sample with some 300,000 clones, 88% of them seen once. The clonotype originates from a woman in her 30s who had recovered from COVID-19. Specimen: PBMCs or T cells enriched from blood (not recorded which). V and J are TRBV30 and TRBJ2-3; D is unclear. The CDR3 nucleotides read TGTGCCTGGAGCGCAATGCGAGGTACGCAGTATTTT. Protein: CAWSAMRGTQYF.